Below are 23 T cell receptor beta chains sequenced from a single sample in a study of STAT5B mutations in CD4+ large granular lymphocyte leukemia (dated 2022 in TCRdb). Libraries were prepared through the immunoSEQ multiplex PCR assay. Here the immuneACCESS table is served through TCRdb, limited to in-frame sequences with V and J called. Missing clones are a known gap in these copies; in checked studies unresolved V genes cover under half, and the rest lacks a known reason. The sample profile shows tens of thousands of clones; 75% to 85% of them were found once. The ten top clones hold approximately 0.53% of the sample. The source material was CD4+ T cells from blood buffy coats. These receptors came from a human donor in good health.

The chain carries TRBV4-1 and TRBJ1-5; 7 nucleotides line up with TRBD1. Germline V gives CDR1 MGHRA, CDR2 YSYEKL. Trimming cost V 1 base and J 10 bases; bases outside gene matches: 10. This CDR3 contains 15 residues. The CDR3 nucleotides read TGCGCCAGCAGCCAAGTTGTAGCAGGGGGGGCACCCCAGCATTTT. This gives the protein CASSQVVAGGAPQHF.

The chain is built from TRBV6-1 and TRBJ2-3, with D uncertain. CDR1 MNHNS and CDR2 SASEGT come from the germline V gene. The CDR3 totals 13 residues. The V gene lost 8 bases and the J gene lost 6 bases, with 15 bases spanning the gap. The CDR3 bases are TGTGCCAGCGGGCGATCCTTGGGGGATACGCAGTATTTT. Translated, it gives CASGRSLGDTQYF.

The chain uses TRBV6-5 and TRBJ2-7; 14 nucleotides line up with TRBD2. The ends lost 2 bases at V and 3 bases at J; junction bases unmatched: 0. CDR1 and CDR2 from the germline V gene are MNHEY and SVGAGI. This CDR3 has 15 amino acids. CDR3 region: CASSYGTSGSYEQYF. DNA for the CDR3: TGTGCCAGCAGTTACGGGACTAGCGGGAGCTACGAGCAGTACTTC.

This sequence joins TRBV7-2 and TRBJ1-4; 11 bases match TRBD1. The CDR3 runs to 14 residues. J gave up 4 bases and V 10 bases, and 5 bases lay outside the gene matches. Per germline, CDR1 SGHTA and CDR2 FQGNSA. The CDR3 region is CATGTGGNNEKLFF. The CDR3 DNA sequence: TGTGCCACTGGGACAGGGGGGAATAATGAAAAACTGTTTTTT. Full variable domain (remainder filled in from reference TRBV7-2 and TRBJ1-4): GAGVSQSPSNKVTEKGKDVELRCDPISGHTALYWYRQSLGQGLEFLIYFQGNSAPDKSGLPSDRFSAERTGGSVSTLTIQRTQQEDSAVYLCATGTGGNNEKLFFGSGTQLSVL.

J is TRBJ1-2 and V is TRBV6-5; D remains unclear. This CDR3 comprises 15 residues. V shed 1 base and J shed 2 bases, with 11 bases lying between them. Germline-derived CDR1 and CDR2 are MNHEY and SVGAGI. CDR3 DNA: TGTGCCAGCAGTTACTACTTTAAAGGAAACTATGGCTACACCTTC. This gives the protein CASSYYFKGNYGYTF.

The rearrangement uses TRBV19 and TRBJ1-5; TRBD1 matches 9 bases. CDR1 and CDR2 (germline): LNHDA, SQIVND (reference sequence). The CDR3 has 16 residues. The J segment lost 1 base and the V segment lost 4 bases, leaving 5 bases of the junction unmatched. As DNA, the CDR3 is TGTGCCAGTAGTACCGGGACAGGGAGGAGCAATCAGCCCCAGCATTTT. It yields the protein CASSTGTGRSNQPQHF.

The chain has TRBV11-3 and TRBJ2-5; 8 bases fit TRBD2. Germline values: CDR1 SGHNT, CDR2 YENEEA. Trimming at V came to 1 base and at J to 5 bases, leaving 15 bases not matched to a gene. The CDR3 totals 18 residues. CDR3 sequence reads: CASSLGGSLAGPGETQYF. For the CDR3, the DNA is TGTGCCAGCAGCTTAGGGGGTAGCCTAGCGGGCCCTGGGGAGACCCAGTACTTC. Filled out from reference TRBV11-3 and TRBJ2-5, the complete variable domain reads EAGVVQSPRYKIIEKKQPVAFWCNPISGHNTLYWYLQNLGQGPELLIRYENEEAVDDSQLPKDRFSAERLKGVDSTLKIQPAELGDSAVYLCASSLGGSLAGPGETQYFGPGTRLLVL.

CDR3 nucleotides: TGTGCCAGCAGCGCCCTACTGGCGGGAGGTAGGAGCACAGATACGCAGTATTTT. Encoded protein: CASSALLAGGRSTDTQYF. The chain joins TRBV7-2 to TRBJ2-3; TRBD2 agrees at 8 bases. Germline assignment: CDR1 SGHTA and CDR2 FQGNSA. V was clipped by 5 bases and J by 0 bases; unmatched bases: 13. The CDR3 is made up of 18 amino acids.

The chain couples TRBV19 to TRBJ2-3; TRBD2 might be the D (5 bases). V was pared by 0 bases and J by 9 bases, with 10 bases between. Germline CDR1 is LNHDA and CDR2 is SQIVND (reference sequence). CDR3 length: 13 residues. CDR3 in DNA: TGTGCCAGTAGTATAGAGAGGGAGACCACGCAGTATTTT. It specifies CASSIERETTQYF.

The chain uses TRBV4-1 and TRBJ1-5, with a possible D match to TRBD1 (6 bases). The CDR3 consists of 14 residues. The germline CDR1 and CDR2 sequences are MGHRA and YSYEKL. Trimming cost V 1 base and J 9 bases, with 13 bases left between them. The CDR3 sequence is CASSQGTAETPQHF. CDR3 DNA: TGCGCCAGCAGCCAAGGGACAGCCGAGACGCCCCAGCATTTT.

This chain uses TRBV5-1 with TRBJ2-7, with TRBD1 identical over 7 bases. CDR3 size: 15 residues. V dropped 5 bases and J dropped 2; count of bases not matched to a gene: 10. Looked up from germline, CDR1 is SGHRS and CDR2 is YFSETQ. CDR3: CASSLPGQITYEQYF. The CDR3 region has the DNA TGCGCCAGCAGTCTACCGGGACAGATAACCTACGAGCAGTACTTC.

The DNA for the CDR3 is TGTGCCACCGCACTTCTAGCGGGAGGGTCCTACGAGCAGTACTTC. As protein: CATALLAGGSYEQYF. The chain has TRBV19 and TRBJ2-7; TRBD2 matches 12 bases. Germline CDR1 LNHDA, CDR2 SQIVND (reference sequence). Unmatched junction bases numbered 8, after V lost 10 bases and J lost 1 base. The CDR3 is 15 residues long.

This rearrangement joins TRBV7-2 to TRBJ2-2, with a tentative D call TRBD2 (5 bases). The V end was cut by 5 bases, the J end by 3 bases, with 10 bases between. CDR1 and CDR2 from the germline V gene are SGHTA and FQGNSA. This CDR3 has 14 amino acids. CDR3: CASSDTRDTGELFF. In DNA form, the CDR3 reads TGTGCCAGCAGCGACACTAGAGACACCGGGGAGCTGTTTTTT.

The chain employs TRBV18 and TRBJ2-5; 8 bases are shared with TRBD2. Germline CDR1 reads KGHSH; CDR2 reads LQKENI. The trim removed 4 bases at V and 3 bases at J, leaving 4 bases unmatched. The CDR3 covers 14 residues. The CDR3 DNA sequence: TGTGCCAGCTCACAAAGCGGGGGAAAAGAGACCCAGTACTTC. It specifies CASSQSGGKETQYF.

This clone has a handful of counts. The rearrangement links TRBV7-7 to TRBJ2-1; 13 bases line up with TRBD2. The germline gives CDR1 SSHAT, CDR2 FNYEAQ (reference sequence). This CDR3 has 20 residues. The V and J ends lost 1 base and 3 bases, in that order; junction bases with no gene match: 12. CDR3 protein: CASSLDDVGLAGRFYNEQFF. In DNA form, the CDR3 reads TGTGCCAGCAGCTTAGATGACGTGGGACTAGCGGGGAGATTCTACAATGAGCAGTTCTTC.

The rearrangement joins TRBV5-1 to TRBJ1-5; 8 nucleotides match TRBD1. The germline CDR1 and CDR2 sequences are SGHRS and YFSETQ. This CDR3 is built from 15 residues. V lost 4 bases to trimming and J lost 4 bases; unmatched junction nucleotides: 7. CDR3 sequence (DNA): TGCGCCAGCAGCCCGGGACAGGTCAGGAATCAGCCCCAGCATTTT. This sequence encodes CASSPGQVRNQPQHF.

This clone was found once. The rearrangement uses TRBV15 and TRBJ2-7; unclear D gene. The CDR3 runs 18 residues. Germline assignment: CDR1 LNHNV and CDR2 YYDKDF (reference sequence). Trimming took off 1 base at V and 3 bases at J, with 22 bases between the two ends. In nucleotides, the CDR3 is TGTGCCACCAGCAGAGGGCCTGAAACTGAGAATTACCTCTACGAGCAGTACTTC. It encodes CATSRGPETENYLYEQYF.

Here the CDR3 reads CASSPSWGRQETQYF. As DNA, the CDR3 is TGTGCCAGCAGTCCCAGTTGGGGCAGACAAGAGACCCAGTACTTC. The chain couples TRBV27 to TRBJ2-5; possibly TRBD1 for D (5 bases). The CDR3 is 15 amino acids. Germline V CDR1 and CDR2: MNHEY, SMNVEV (reference sequence). V dropped 5 bases and J dropped 2 bases, with 15 bases sitting between them.

With respect to this clone: The sample contains more than one DNA sequence encoding this CDR3. This chain joins TRBV5-6 and TRBJ2-5; D not resolved. Trimming pared 4 bases from V and 4 bases from J, leaving 5 bases between. Germline CDR1 and CDR2: SGHDT and YYEEEE. The CDR3 sequence is 11 residues long. CDR3 sequence (DNA): TGTGCCAGCAGCCTAAGAGAGACCCAGTACTTC. Translated, it gives CASSLRETQYF. Full variable domain (missing parts from reference TRBV5-6 and TRBJ2-5): DAGVTQSPTHLIKTRGQQVTLRCSPKSGHDTVSWYQQALGQGPQFIFQYYEEEERQRGNFPDRFSGHQFPNYSSELNVNALLLGDSALYLCASSLRETQYFGPGTRLLVL.

The genes are TRBV10-3 and TRBJ2-1; 9 nucleotides match TRBD1. CDR1 is ENHRY, CDR2 SYGVKD, per germline. The junction had 5 bases not matched to a gene; V was cut back by 4 bases and J by 7 bases. This CDR3 spans 14 amino acids. CDR3 nucleotide sequence: TGTGCCATCAGTGCGGACAGGGGAGGTAATGAGCAGTTCTTC. Protein: CAISADRGGNEQFF.

This clone has a single count. This chain uses TRBV15 with TRBJ2-2, with 14 bases fitting TRBD2. There are 15 residues in the CDR3. The V and J ends lost 9 bases and 4 bases, in that order; junction bases with no gene match: 4. Germline-derived CDR1 and CDR2 are LNHNV and YYDKDF (reference sequence). The CDR3 DNA reads TGTGCCACTACCGGGACTAGCGGGGGCACCGGGGAGCTGTTTTTT. Amino acid sequence: CATTGTSGGTGELFF.

The rearrangement links TRBV19 to TRBJ1-2; 8 bases match TRBD1. With 6 bases clipped from V and 3 bases from J, the junction kept 6 bases outside the gene matches. Germline V gives CDR1 LNHDA, CDR2 SQIVND (reference sequence). The CDR3 is 14 amino acids. CDR3 loop: CASRGDRRYYGYTF. CDR3 nucleotides: TGTGCCAGTAGGGGGGACAGGCGCTACTATGGCTACACCTTC. Complete variable domain (other parts from reference TRBV19 and TRBJ1-2): DGGITQSPKYLFRKEGQNVTLSCEQNLNHDAMYWYRQDPGQGLRLIYYSQIVNDFQKGDIAEGYSVSREKKESFPLTVTSAQKNPTAFYLCASRGDRRYYGYTFGSGTRLTVV.

J is TRBJ2-1 and V is TRBV7-2; TRBD2 is a possible D gene (6 bases). The germline V gene encodes CDR1 SGHTA and CDR2 FQGNSA. This CDR3 comprises 15 residues. Trimming removed 5 bases at V and 4 bases at J, with 15 bases between. CDR3 in amino acids: CASSDTGTGYNEQFF. The CDR3 DNA reads TGTGCCAGCAGCGATACCGGGACTGGTTACAATGAGCAGTTCTTC. The variable domain in full, completed from reference TRBV7-2 and TRBJ2-1, reads GAGVSQSPSNKVTEKGKDVELRCDPISGHTALYWYRQSLGQGLEFLIYFQGNSAPDKSGLPSDRFSAERTGGSVSTLTIQRTQQEDSAVYLCASSDTGTGYNEQFFGPGTRLTVL.